This section outlines one T cell receptor (beta chain) sequence together with its context. The target antigen is unknown. The authors used template switching to add a universal primer site and gave cDNA unique molecular identifiers. TCRdb passed the 5' RACE reads through MiXCR, listing each CDR3 protein once. Here the sample spans roughly 260,000 distinct CDR3 sequences, roughly 7.5% being singletons. This record belongs to a study of identical twins. Trimming took off 6 bases at V and 3 bases at J, with 18 bases between the two ends. CDR3 length: 15 residues. The germline CDR1 and CDR2 sequences are DFQATT and SNEGSKA (reference sequence). Study results and limitations: Monozygotic twins shared more out-of-frame TCR alpha than recombination models predicted. Conclusions came from cross-sectional statistical analysis, not from following the same donors.

In every case, the donor was a healthy Caucasian. The sample also formed part of further work on yellow fever vaccine responses in identical twins.

The sequencing input was CD8+ T cells sorted from blood. The clonotype comes from a woman between 18 and 30 years old in good health. J is TRBJ2-1 and V is TRBV20-1; tentative D call: TRBD2 (6 bases). The CDR3 protein is CSARRREAVYNEQFF. The CDR3 coding sequence is TGCAGTGCGAGGAGAAGGGAGGCGGTCTACAATGAGCAGTTCTTC.